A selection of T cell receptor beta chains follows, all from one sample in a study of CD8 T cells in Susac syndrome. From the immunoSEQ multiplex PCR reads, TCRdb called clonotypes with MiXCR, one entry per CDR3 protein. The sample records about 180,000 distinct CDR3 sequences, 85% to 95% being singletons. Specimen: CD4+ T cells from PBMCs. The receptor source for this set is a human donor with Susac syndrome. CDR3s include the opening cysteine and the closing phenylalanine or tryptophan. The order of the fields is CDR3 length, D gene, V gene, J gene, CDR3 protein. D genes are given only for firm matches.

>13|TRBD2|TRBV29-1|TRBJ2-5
CSVVRAGGKTQYF
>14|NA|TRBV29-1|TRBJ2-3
CSVEDRGSTDTQYF
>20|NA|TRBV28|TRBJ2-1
CASSLARQFYNEQFYNEQFF
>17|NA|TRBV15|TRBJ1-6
CATSRGSSGNLRSPLHF
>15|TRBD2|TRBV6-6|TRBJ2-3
CASSYSRERTDTQYF
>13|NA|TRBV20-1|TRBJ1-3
CSARMGPGNTIYF
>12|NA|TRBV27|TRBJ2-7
CASSLLQGEQYF
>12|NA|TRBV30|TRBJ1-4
CASTGFNEKLFF
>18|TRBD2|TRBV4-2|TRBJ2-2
CASSRRTSGGSGTGELFF
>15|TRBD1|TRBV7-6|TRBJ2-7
CASSPQGAPPYEQYF
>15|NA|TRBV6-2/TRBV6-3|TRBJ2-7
CASSYSSRARHEQYF
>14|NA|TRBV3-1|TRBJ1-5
CASSQVGASGPQHF
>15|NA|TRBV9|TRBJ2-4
CASSVSGDGKNIQYF
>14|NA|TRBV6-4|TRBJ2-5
CASNEADVGKTQYF
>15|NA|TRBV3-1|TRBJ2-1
CASSRTQALPSEQFF
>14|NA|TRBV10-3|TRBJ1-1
CAIRREATNTEAFF
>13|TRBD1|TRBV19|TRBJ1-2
CASGDRVNYGYTF
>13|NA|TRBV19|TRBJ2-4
CASSITTENIQYF
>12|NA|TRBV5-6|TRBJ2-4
CASSLHRDIQYF
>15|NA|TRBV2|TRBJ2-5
CASSNGGLVGETQYF
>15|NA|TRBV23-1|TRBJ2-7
CATSVFSSGSYEQYF
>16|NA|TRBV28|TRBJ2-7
CASTAEGGTGAYEQYF
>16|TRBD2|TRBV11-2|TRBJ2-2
CASRAREGLWTGELFF
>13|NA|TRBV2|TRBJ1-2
CASSQMGGPGYTF
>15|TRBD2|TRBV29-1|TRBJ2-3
CSVERSGGPADTQYF
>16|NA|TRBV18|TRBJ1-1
CASSPGLGGRNTEAFF
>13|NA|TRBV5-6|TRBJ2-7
CASSSLGVDEQYF
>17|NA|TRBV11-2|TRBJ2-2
CASSLARSFANTGELFF
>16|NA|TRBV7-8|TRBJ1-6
CASSLAGGRDTSPLHF
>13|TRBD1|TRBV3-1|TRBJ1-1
CASSRQGRTEAFF
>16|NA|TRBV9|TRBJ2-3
CASSVDQDTSADTQYF
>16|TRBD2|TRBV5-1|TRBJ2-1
CASSLELAGAYNEQFF
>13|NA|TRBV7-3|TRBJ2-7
CASSLEGPHEQYF
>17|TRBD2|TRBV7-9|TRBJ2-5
CASSLRASGRSRETQYF
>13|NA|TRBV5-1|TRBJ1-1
CASRVTANTEAFF